Listed below are T cell receptor beta chains from one sample, sequenced in a study of vaccination and CD4 T cells after COVID-19. TCRdb analysed the PCR reads with MiXCR anew, one entry per CDR3 protein. Of about 22,000 distinct CDR3 sequences in the sample, roughly 60% were seen once. These receptors are not linked to any known antigen. The sequences come from CD4+ T cells from blood, cultured in vitro, collected before SARS-CoV-2 vaccination. The source is a human donor who received a COVID-19 vaccine. Both conserved end residues are trimmed from each CDR3. Fields, in order: clone size, V gene, CDR3 protein. Clone sizes are given selectively: once, few, many, or a class where the clone is expanded.

clone size: NA
V gene: TRBV7-2
CDR3 protein: ASSSPLGGANTGELF

clone size: few
V gene: TRBV7-6
CDR3 protein: ASSPQGTGGARDTQY

clone size: NA
V gene: TRBV6-1
CDR3 protein: ASKDGNQPQH

clone size: NA
V gene: TRBV7-8
CDR3 protein: ASSPPREYQETQY

clone size: few
V gene: TRBV6-1
CDR3 protein: ASSPGTGTNSNQPQH

clone size: once
V gene: TRBV7-3
CDR3 protein: ASSLRSRGGGVTGELF

clone size: NA
V gene: TRBV14
CDR3 protein: ASSQEHTRSYEQY

clone size: NA
V gene: TRBV12-3/TRBV12-4
CDR3 protein: ASSLGQVHPPQH

clone size: NA
V gene: TRBV6-1
CDR3 protein: AVRTGAFNEKLF

clone size: NA
V gene: TRBV7-9
CDR3 protein: ASSLIGGDMAPLH

clone size: NA
V gene: TRBV20-1
CDR3 protein: SAGTGRGDTEAF

clone size: few
V gene: TRBV7-9
CDR3 protein: ASSFQVNTEAF

clone size: NA
V gene: TRBV24-1
CDR3 protein: ATSDFGKEEETQY

clone size: NA
V gene: TRBV20-1
CDR3 protein: SARDSGAGGNSPLH

clone size: NA
V gene: TRBV7-2
CDR3 protein: ASSSVSGGAPNEQF

clone size: NA
V gene: TRBV11-1
CDR3 protein: ASSPKRVSSYNEQF